This passage covers 15 T cell receptor beta chains from one sample sequenced in a study of blood T cell repertoires in COVID-19. The repertoire was sequenced with immunoSEQ multiplex PCR; TCRdb's copy has only in-frame clones and lacks some. The table lists about 84,000 clones, about four fifths of them singletons. Sequencing input: peripheral blood. The receptors were sampled from an older man with active or convalescent COVID-19.

The chain couples TRBV10-2 to TRBJ2-7, with D possibly matching TRBD1 (6 bases). The CDR3 is made up of 12 amino acids. The V gene lost 8 bases and the J gene lost 4 bases, with 12 bases spanning the gap. Germline V lookup: CDR1 WSHSY, CDR2 SAAADI. This CDR3 is CASRGQWYEQYF. CDR3 in DNA: TGCGCCAGCCGCGGACAGTGGTACGAGCAGTACTTC.

The rearrangement links TRBV15 to TRBJ2-1; 8 nucleotides align to TRBD1. V lost 0 bases, J lost 13 bases, and 8 bases stayed unmatched. The germline V gene encodes CDR1 LNHNV and CDR2 YYDKDF (reference sequence). This CDR3 is built from 14 residues. The CDR3 bases are TGTGCCACCAGCAGAGACCCCGGACAGGGTAGTCAGTTCTTC. Protein: CATSRDPGQGSQFF. Filled out from reference TRBV15 and TRBJ2-1, the complete variable domain reads DAMVIQNPRYQVTQFGKPVTLSCSQTLNHNVMYWYQQKSSQAPKLLFHYYDKDFNNEADTPDNFQSRRPNTSFCFLDIRSPGLGDTAMYLCATSRDPGQGSQFFGPGTRLTVL.

The chain joins TRBV7-8 to TRBJ1-5, with 9 bases aligning to TRBD1. Unmatched junction bases numbered 8, after V lost 5 bases and J lost 0 bases. Germline V gene lookup returns CDR1 SGHVS and CDR2 FQNEAQ. The length of the CDR3 is 17 residues. Here the CDR3 DNA reads TGTGCCAGCAGCCCAGGGACAGGGAGATTTAGCAATCAGCCCCAGCATTTT. Translated, it gives CASSPGTGRFSNQPQHF.

The rearrangement uses TRBV28 and TRBJ1-1, with unresolved D. With 4 bases removed from V and 8 bases from J, the gap between germline ends came to 8 bases. The length of the CDR3 is 11 residues. Germline V lookup: CDR1 MDHEN, CDR2 SYDVKM. The CDR3, as DNA: TGTGCCAGCAGTTCGTTTAGCGAAGCTTTCTTT. This gives the protein CASSSFSEAFF.

This clone occurred once. The V gene is TRBV5-5, the J gene TRBJ2-3, with 10 bases fitting TRBD2. J gave up 5 bases and V 3 bases, and 12 bases lay outside the gene matches. This CDR3 has 17 residues. From germline, CDR1 is SGHKS and CDR2 YYEKEE (reference sequence). The CDR3 DNA follows: TGTGCCAGCAGCTGGAGGTCGGAGCGGGGGGGCGTAGATACGCAGTATTTT. Amino acid sequence: CASSWRSERGGVDTQYF.

This chain uses TRBV4-3 with TRBJ2-7; D perhaps matches TRBD1 (6 bases). Trimming removed 0 bases at V and 3 bases at J, with 18 bases between. Germline values: CDR1 LGHNA, CDR2 YSLEER. The CDR3 is made up of 17 amino acids. CDR3 in DNA: TGCGCCAGCAGCCAAGACGGGCGCCCGGGACAAATCTACGAGCAGTACTTC. Its protein is CASSQDGRPGQIYEQYF.

This clone was seen a single time. This sequence joins TRBV14 and TRBJ1-1; D not resolved. Germline lookup yields CDR1 SGHDN and CDR2 FVKESK. The germline V and J ends were trimmed by 7 bases and 1 base, with 19 bases remaining between them. This CDR3 is 16 amino acids long. This CDR3 reads CASTPTWWAGNTEAFF. The CDR3 DNA reads as TGTGCCAGCACTCCTACCTGGTGGGCGGGGAACACTGAAGCTTTCTTT.

V and J are TRBV7-2 and TRBJ2-7, with 7 bases aligning to TRBD1. Trimming took 5 bases from V and 1 from J; bases not matched to a gene: 2. Germline V gene lookup returns CDR1 SGHTA and CDR2 FQGNSA. The CDR3 has 13 residues. The CDR3: CASSPGGSYEQYF. As DNA, the CDR3 is TGTGCCAGCAGCCCAGGGGGTTCCTACGAGCAGTACTTC.

This sequence joins TRBV6-5 and TRBJ2-5; 7 bases map to TRBD1. The CDR3 has 13 amino acids. After removal of 6 bases from V and 4 bases from J, the junction contained 5 bases not matched to a gene. Germline assignment: CDR1 MNHEY and CDR2 SVGAGI. CDR3 nucleotides: TGTGCCAGCAGGCCGACAGGGAGAGAGACCCAGTACTTC. Protein: CASRPTGRETQYF.

This clone occurred a few times. In DNA, the CDR3 is TGTGCCAGCAGCTTAGGCCGGGACTCGAGGCATCAGCCCCAGCATTTT. Its translation is CASSLGRDSRHQPQHF. The chain carries TRBV7-8 and TRBJ1-5, with D possibly matching TRBD1 (5 bases). Looked up from germline, CDR1 is SGHVS and CDR2 is FQNEAQ. Trimming stripped 1 base from V and 5 bases from J, with 15 bases between. The CDR3 has 16 amino acids. Supplemented by reference TRBV7-8 and TRBJ1-5, the full variable domain reads GAGVSQSPRYKVAKRGQDVALRCDPISGHVSLFWYQQALGQGPEFLTYFQNEAQLDKSGLPSDRFFAERPEGSVSTLKIQRTQQEDSAVYLCASSLGRDSRHQPQHFGDGTRLSIL.

This clone is a singleton in its sample. V and J are TRBV7-2 and TRBJ2-7; D perhaps matches TRBD1 (6 bases). V lost 5 bases to trimming and J lost 0 bases, with 11 bases between them. This CDR3 contains 14 residues. Germline values: CDR1 SGHTA, CDR2 FQGNSA. The CDR3 reads CASSPQGFSYEQYF. CDR3 DNA: TGTGCCAGCAGCCCCCAGGGGTTCTCCTACGAGCAGTACTTC.

The chain recombines TRBV29-1 with TRBJ1-1, with TRBD1 matching over 8 bases. CDR1 is SQVTM and CDR2 is ANQGSEA in the germline V gene. The CDR3 runs 14 residues. The V and J ends lost 6 bases and 2 bases, in that order; junction bases with no gene match: 8. The CDR3 DNA sequence: TGCAGCGTCGCCCAGGGGGCATATAACACTGAAGCTTTCTTT. This encodes CSVAQGAYNTEAFF.

The count of this clone is one. This sequence joins TRBV27 and TRBJ1-1, with TRBD1 matching over 9 bases. The CDR3 consists of 13 residues. The germline V gene encodes CDR1 MNHEY and CDR2 SMNVEV (reference sequence). The V segment lost 3 bases and the J segment 11 bases; nucleotides outside the gene matches: 7. The CDR3 DNA sequence: TGTGCCAGCAGTTTTGGGACAGGGCGTGGGGCTTTCTTT. Translation gives CASSFGTGRGAFF.

The chain couples TRBV18 to TRBJ1-5; D is uncertain. V was trimmed by 2 bases and J by 5 bases, leaving 7 bases between them. The germline V gene encodes CDR1 KGHSH and CDR2 LQKENI. The CDR3 totals 13 residues. The CDR3 DNA follows: TGTGCCAGCTCACCAAGCCGGGATCAGCCCCAGCATTTT. Encoded protein: CASSPSRDQPQHF.

This clone was seen once. The CDR3 protein is CASSLDRGKNSPLHF. DNA for the CDR3: TGTGCCAGCAGCTTAGACAGGGGGAAGAATTCACCCCTCCACTTT. V usage is TRBV7-2 and J usage is TRBJ1-6, with 8 bases matching TRBD1. Germline CDR1 and CDR2: SGHTA and FQGNSA. V trimming: 1 base; J trimming: 7 bases; junction bases outside the gene matches: 3. The CDR3 is made up of 15 amino acids.